The 29 T cell receptor beta chains in this list originate from one sample, sequenced in a study of blood T cell repertoires in COVID-19. Clones were read by immunoSEQ multiplex PCR, and TCRdb kept only the in-frame ones, dropping some. The sample has fewer than 150,000 clones, roughly four fifths seen once; the top ten hold about 4.2%. Sample: peripheral blood. These TCRs come from a woman aged 80 or over with acute or convalescent COVID-19.

The chain combines TRBV5-1 with TRBJ2-5; D is perhaps TRBD1 (7 bases). The V end was cut by 3 bases, the J end by 9 bases, with 18 bases between. Germline V gene lookup returns CDR1 SGHRS and CDR2 YFSETQ. The CDR3 totals 14 residues. CDR3 sequence: CASSSPGGPAAQYF. CDR3 coding DNA: TGCGCCAGCAGCTCCCCAGGGGGGCCTGCGGCCCAGTACTTC. Variable domain in full (rest from reference TRBV5-1 and TRBJ2-5): KAGVTQTPRYLIKTRGQQVTLSCSPISGHRSVSWYQQTPGQGLQFLFEYFSETQRNKGNFPGRFSGRQFSNSRSEMNVSTLELGDSALYLCASSSPGGPAAQYFGPGTRLLVL.

The J gene is TRBJ2-2, the V gene TRBV25-1; 12 nucleotides agree with TRBD2. The trim removed 4 bases at V and 5 bases at J, leaving 2 bases unmatched. CDR1 and CDR2 (germline): MGHDK, SYGVNS. The CDR3 is 15 residues long. The CDR3 reads CASSAGLAGTGELFF. The CDR3 region has the DNA TGTGCCAGCAGTGCCGGACTAGCGGGGACCGGGGAGCTGTTTTTT.

Here the CDR3 reads CASSLRQLGDRGTTEAFF. CDR3 DNA: TGTGCCAGCAGCTTAAGGCAATTAGGAGACAGGGGAACCACTGAAGCTTTCTTT. The chain combines TRBV7-8 with TRBJ1-1; 8 bases agree with TRBD1. Trimming cost V 2 bases and J 4 bases; bases outside gene matches: 15. The CDR3 consists of 18 residues. Per the germline V gene, CDR1 is SGHVS and CDR2 is FQNEAQ.

This rearrangement joins TRBV2 to TRBJ2-3; the D is unclear. This CDR3 comprises 13 residues. V was clipped by 9 bases and J by 0 bases, with 10 bases between them. Per germline, CDR1 SNHLY and CDR2 FYNNEI. The CDR3 loop is CASGLTSTDTQYF. The DNA of the CDR3 is TGTGCCAGTGGTCTTACTAGCACAGATACGCAGTATTTT.

This chain links TRBV9 with TRBJ1-6; 9 bases agree with TRBD1. Trimming at V came to 3 bases and at J to 10 bases, leaving 5 bases not matched to a gene. Germline lookup yields CDR1 SGDLS and CDR2 YYNGEE. CDR3 length equals 14 residues. The CDR3 DNA sequence: TGTGCCAGCAGCGAGCGGGACAGGGACTCACCCCTCCACTTT. Translation gives CASSERDRDSPLHF.

This chain joins TRBV4-1 and TRBJ2-3, with unresolved D. Germline values: CDR1 MGHRA, CDR2 YSYEKL. This CDR3 has 16 amino acids. V shed 1 base and J shed 0 bases, with 11 bases lying between them. The CDR3 sequence is CASSQVNLVSTDTQYF. In DNA form, the CDR3 reads TGCGCCAGCAGCCAAGTAAACTTGGTGAGCACAGATACGCAGTATTTT.

This clone came up once. V is TRBV5-6 and J is TRBJ1-4, with a possible D match to TRBD1 (5 bases). Germline V gene sequence: CDR1 SGHDT, CDR2 YYEEEE. CDR3 length equals 14 residues. With 0 bases removed from V and 11 bases from J, the gap between germline ends came to 14 bases. CDR3 amino acids: CASSLDRRGGKLFF. CDR3 in DNA: TGTGCCAGCAGCTTGGACAGGAGGGGTGGGAAACTGTTTTTT.

The chain has TRBV6-1 and TRBJ1-5, with D possibly matching TRBD1 (5 bases). CDR1 MNHNS and CDR2 SASEGT come from the germline V gene. The CDR3 is 18 amino acids. V gave up 0 bases and J gave up 0 bases, with 15 bases separating them. CDR3 sequence reads: CASSEAGPTVYSNQPQHF. CDR3 nucleotides: TGTGCCAGCAGTGAAGCGGGCCCGACAGTCTATAGCAATCAGCCCCAGCATTTT.

V usage is TRBV19 and J usage is TRBJ2-3; 9 nucleotides agree with TRBD2. The germline CDR1 and CDR2 sequences are LNHDA and SQIVND (reference sequence). V was pared by 3 bases and J by 3 bases, with 22 bases of the junction left unmatched. This CDR3 is built from 21 residues. The CDR3 region has the DNA TGTGCCAGTAGTATCCCCAGAGTTCTTGGGCGGGAGGGCTATGCTACAGATACGCAGTATTTT. Translation gives CASSIPRVLGREGYATDTQYF.

The rearrangement uses TRBV6-5 and TRBJ2-7; 12 bases map to TRBD1. The CDR3 covers 13 residues. V gave up 8 bases and J gave up 5 bases; unmatched junction bases: 4. The germline V gene has CDR1 MNHEY and CDR2 SVGAGI. The CDR3 region is CASRGQGAHEQYF. CDR3 DNA sequence: TGTGCCAGCCGGGGACAGGGGGCTCACGAGCAGTACTTC.

The chain has TRBV7-9 and TRBJ2-3, with 11 bases lining up with TRBD2. The CDR3 length is 16 residues. The V gene's germline CDR1 is SEHNR and CDR2 FQNEAQ (reference sequence). With V trimmed by 5 bases and J by 3 bases, 7 bases remained unmatched. The CDR3 DNA reads TGTGCCAGCAGCCCCACTAGCGGGAGTGGAACAGATACGCAGTATTTT. Its protein product is CASSPTSGSGTDTQYF.

V and J are TRBV5-1 and TRBJ2-7; 9 bases agree with TRBD1. The CDR3 contains 15 residues. Germline V gene sequence: CDR1 SGHRS, CDR2 YFSETQ. J gave up 6 bases and V 2 bases, and 9 bases lay outside the gene matches. The CDR3 sequence is CASSFSGTGSREQYF. The CDR3 nucleotides read TGCGCCAGCAGCTTTTCCGGGACAGGGTCTCGCGAGCAGTACTTC.

This chain uses TRBV4-2 with TRBJ2-3; TRBD1 might be the D (5 bases). V lost 0 bases and J lost 0, with 16 bases in between. The V gene's germline CDR1 is LGHNA and CDR2 YNFKEQ. The CDR3 loop spans 18 amino acids. The chain's CDR3 is CASSQDGAAVFSTDTQYF. The CDR3 nucleotides read TGTGCCAGCAGCCAAGATGGGGCAGCTGTATTTAGCACAGATACGCAGTATTTT.

This clone was counted between two and nine times. V usage is TRBV20-1 and J usage is TRBJ2-7; D might be TRBD2 (6 bases). Per the germline V gene, CDR1 is DFQATT and CDR2 is SNEGSKA (reference sequence). This CDR3 comprises 11 residues. The V gene lost 6 bases and the J gene lost 4 bases, with 10 bases spanning the gap. CDR3: CSAPREYEQYF. In DNA form, the CDR3 reads TGCAGTGCACCTCGGGAGTACGAGCAGTACTTC.

This chain joins TRBV28 and TRBJ1-1, with D hard to call. Deletions cut 1 base from V and 8 bases from J, with 5 bases between. The CDR3 consists of 11 residues. The germline V gene encodes CDR1 MDHEN and CDR2 SYDVKM. In DNA, the CDR3 is TGTGCCAGCAGTTTATCTCCGGAAGCTTTCTTT. This encodes CASSLSPEAFF.

The chain has TRBV4-1 and TRBJ2-4, with D unresolved. This CDR3 is 15 amino acids long. Germline CDR1 MGHRA, CDR2 YSYEKL. V was trimmed by 1 base and J by 4 bases, leaving 11 bases between them. This CDR3 is CASSQGTLPKNIQYF. The CDR3 coding sequence is TGCGCCAGCAGCCAAGGCACACTACCTAAAAACATTCAGTACTTC.

The chain has TRBV6-1 and TRBJ1-3; D unclear. Germline V CDR1 and CDR2: MNHNS, SASEGT. This CDR3 has 12 residues. Trimming pared 6 bases from V and 4 bases from J, leaving 7 bases between. The CDR3 sequence: CASSEQGNTIYF. The CDR3 nucleotides read TGTGCCAGCAGCGAACAGGGAAACACCATATATTTT.

This chain uses TRBV11-2 with TRBJ1-1; TRBD1 might be the D (6 bases). V shed 5 bases and J shed 1 base, with 11 bases lying between them. Per the germline V gene, CDR1 is SGHAT and CDR2 is FQNNGV. The CDR3 loop spans 14 amino acids. CDR3 bases: TGTGCCAGCAGCGAGGGGGACGGGAACACTGAAGCTTTCTTT. It is translated as CASSEGDGNTEAFF.

The chain uses TRBV13 and TRBJ2-7; D perhaps matches TRBD1 (5 bases). The germline V gene has CDR1 PRHDT and CDR2 FYEKMQ (reference sequence). V was shortened by 5 bases and J by 5 bases, with 16 bases between the two germline ends. The CDR3 runs 14 residues. The CDR3 nucleotides read TGTGCCAGCAGCCTCGGACATGGCTATAACGAGCAGTACTTC. Its translation is CASSLGHGYNEQYF.

In its sample, this clone was seen once. CDR3 loop: CASEDGTEAFF. As DNA, the CDR3 is TGTGCCAGCGAGGATGGGACTGAAGCTTTCTTT. V gene TRBV2 combines with J gene TRBJ1-1; D gene uncertain. The CDR3 is 11 amino acids. Trimming stripped 8 bases from V and 5 bases from J, with 9 bases between. Germline V gene sequence: CDR1 SNHLY, CDR2 FYNNEI.

The chain links TRBV5-4 to TRBJ2-1; a weak D match, TRBD2 (6 bases). The CDR3 totals 16 residues. The germline gives CDR1 SGHNT, CDR2 YYREEE (reference sequence). Trimming removed 9 bases from V and 0 bases from J, with 19 bases in between. The CDR3 DNA follows: TGTGCCACGGGGCCTGGGGGAGGCCGCTCCTACAATGAGCAGTTCTTC. It is translated as CATGPGGGRSYNEQFF.

This rearrangement joins TRBV4-2 to TRBJ1-1; the D gene is possibly TRBD1 (5 bases). The CDR3 is made up of 15 amino acids. Germline V gene sequence: CDR1 LGHNA, CDR2 YNFKEQ. With 1 base removed from V and 0 bases from J, the gap between germline ends came to 9 bases. The CDR3, as DNA: TGTGCCAGCAGCCAAGGCAGACAGATGAACACTGAAGCTTTCTTT. Amino acid sequence: CASSQGRQMNTEAFF.

The V gene is TRBV10-2, the J gene TRBJ2-2, with TRBD2 identical over 13 bases. Looked up from germline, CDR1 is WSHSY and CDR2 is SAAADI. V shed 7 bases, J shed 7 bases, and the junction held 3 bases outside the gene matches. This CDR3 has 14 amino acids. The CDR3 DNA reads TGCGCCAGCACTGGACTAGCGGGGGTCGGGGAGCTGTTTTTT. Amino acid sequence: CASTGLAGVGELFF.

V is TRBV6-5 and J is TRBJ1-5; no clear D. Germline CDR1 and CDR2: MNHEY and SVGAGI. This CDR3 has 12 residues. Trimming removed 4 bases from V and 4 bases from J, with 5 bases in between. The CDR3 DNA reads as TGTGCCAGCAGTTTCCTTAATCAGCCCCAGCATTTT. This codes for CASSFLNQPQHF.

J is TRBJ1-2 and V is TRBV7-9; D is undetermined. V lost 6 bases to trimming and J lost 5 bases, with 13 bases between them. Germline V gene sequence: CDR1 SEHNR, CDR2 FQNEAQ (reference sequence). The CDR3 covers 13 residues. CDR3 nucleotide sequence: TGTGCCAGCAGTCATGGACGGAGGTATGGCTACACCTTC. Its translation is CASSHGRRYGYTF.

The CDR3 reads CASSGTGGAETQYF. CDR3 coding DNA: TGCGCCAGCAGCGGAACAGGGGGCGCGGAGACCCAGTACTTC. The chain joins TRBV5-1 to TRBJ2-5, with TRBD1 matching over 9 bases. The CDR3 is 14 residues long. V lost 4 bases, J lost 5 bases, and 6 bases stayed unmatched. Germline CDR1 is SGHRS and CDR2 is YFSETQ.

The chain links TRBV15 to TRBJ2-1, with 8 bases fitting TRBD2. CDR3 size: 16 residues. The V gene end was trimmed by 4 bases and the J gene end by 6 bases; junction bases not matched to a gene: 11. Per the germline V gene, CDR1 is LNHNV and CDR2 is YYDKDF (reference sequence). This CDR3 reads CATSNPGLVLVNEQFF. CDR3 in DNA: TGTGCCACCAGCAACCCGGGACTAGTCTTAGTCAATGAGCAGTTCTTC.

This chain uses TRBV3-1 (or the pseudogene TRBV3-2) with TRBJ2-3; 8 nucleotides line up with TRBD2. The CDR3 runs 14 residues. Trimming cost V 1 base and J 3 bases; bases outside gene matches: 0. Germline V gene data show CDR1 as LGHDT and CDR2 as YNNKEL (reference sequence). CDR3 residues: CASSQAGGTDTQYF. The CDR3 nucleotides are TGTGCCAGCAGCCAAGCGGGGGGGACAGATACGCAGTATTTT.

The J gene is TRBJ2-7, the V gene TRBV5-4; D is unclear. Trimming left V 0 bases short and J 3 bases short, with 7 bases between. The germline V gene has CDR1 SGHNT and CDR2 YYREEE (reference sequence). The CDR3 sequence is 13 residues long. The CDR3 DNA follows: TGTGCCAGCAGCTTGGACAATTTCTACGAGCAGTACTTC. Its translation is CASSLDNFYEQYF.